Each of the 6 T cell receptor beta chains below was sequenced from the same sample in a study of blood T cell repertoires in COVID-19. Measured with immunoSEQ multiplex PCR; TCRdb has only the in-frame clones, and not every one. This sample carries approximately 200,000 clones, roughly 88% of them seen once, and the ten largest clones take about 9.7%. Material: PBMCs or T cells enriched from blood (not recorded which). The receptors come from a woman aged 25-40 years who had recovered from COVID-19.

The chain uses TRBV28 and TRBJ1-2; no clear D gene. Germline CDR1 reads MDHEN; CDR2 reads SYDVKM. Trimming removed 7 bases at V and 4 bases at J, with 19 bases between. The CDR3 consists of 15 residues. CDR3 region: CASTILGRQIYGYTF. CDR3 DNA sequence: TGTGCCAGCACAATCTTGGGGAGGCAGATCTATGGCTACACCTTC.

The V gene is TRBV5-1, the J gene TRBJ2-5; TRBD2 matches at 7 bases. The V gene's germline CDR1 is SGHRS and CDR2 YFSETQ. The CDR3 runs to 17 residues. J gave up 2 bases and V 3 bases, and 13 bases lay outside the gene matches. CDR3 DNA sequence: TGCGCCAGCAGCTCTGGACTAGTCGGTGGGCAACAAGAGACCCAGTACTTC. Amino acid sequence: CASSSGLVGGQQETQYF. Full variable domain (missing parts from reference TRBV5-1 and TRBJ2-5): KAGVTQTPRYLIKTRGQQVTLSCSPISGHRSVSWYQQTPGQGLQFLFEYFSETQRNKGNFPGRFSGRQFSNSRSEMNVSTLELGDSALYLCASSSGLVGGQQETQYFGPGTRLLVL.

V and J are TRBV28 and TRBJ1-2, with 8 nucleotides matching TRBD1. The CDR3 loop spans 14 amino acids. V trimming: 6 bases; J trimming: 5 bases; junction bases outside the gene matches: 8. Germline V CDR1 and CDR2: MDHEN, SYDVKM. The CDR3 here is CASRDREEVYGYTF. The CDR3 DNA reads TGTGCCAGCAGGGACAGGGAAGAGGTTTATGGCTACACCTTC.

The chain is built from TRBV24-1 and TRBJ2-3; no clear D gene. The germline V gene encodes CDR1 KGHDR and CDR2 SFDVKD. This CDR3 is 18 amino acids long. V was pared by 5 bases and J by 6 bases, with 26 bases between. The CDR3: CATSALPSSKAVLDTQYF. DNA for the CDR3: TGTGCCACCAGTGCACTCCCCTCATCGAAGGCGGTATTGGATACGCAGTATTTT.

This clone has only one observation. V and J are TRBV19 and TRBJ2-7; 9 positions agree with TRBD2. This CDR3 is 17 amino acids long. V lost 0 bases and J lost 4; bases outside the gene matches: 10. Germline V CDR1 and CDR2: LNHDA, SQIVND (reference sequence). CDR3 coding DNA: TGTGCCAGTAGTATAGATCCTGTCGGACTAGCGAAATACGAGCAGTACTTC. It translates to CASSIDPVGLAKYEQYF.

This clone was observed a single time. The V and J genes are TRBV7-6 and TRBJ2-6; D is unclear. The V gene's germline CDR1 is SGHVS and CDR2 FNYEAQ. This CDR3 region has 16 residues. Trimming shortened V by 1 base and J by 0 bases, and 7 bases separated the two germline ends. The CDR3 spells CASSLDSGSGANVLTF. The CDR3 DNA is TGTGCCAGCAGCTTAGATTCGGGCTCTGGGGCCAACGTCCTGACTTTC.